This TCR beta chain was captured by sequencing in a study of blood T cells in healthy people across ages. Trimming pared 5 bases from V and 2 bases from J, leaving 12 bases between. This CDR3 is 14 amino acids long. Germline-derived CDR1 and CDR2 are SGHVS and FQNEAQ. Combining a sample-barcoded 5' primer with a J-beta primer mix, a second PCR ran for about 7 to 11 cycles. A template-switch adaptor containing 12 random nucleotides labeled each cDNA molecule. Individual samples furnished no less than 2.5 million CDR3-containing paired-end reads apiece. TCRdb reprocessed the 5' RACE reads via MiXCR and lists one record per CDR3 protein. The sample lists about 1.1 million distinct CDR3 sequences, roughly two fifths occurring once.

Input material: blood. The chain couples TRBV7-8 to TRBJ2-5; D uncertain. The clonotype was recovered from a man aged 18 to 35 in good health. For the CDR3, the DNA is TGTGCCAGCAGCCCCCCACTCCTACAAGAGACCCAGTACTTC. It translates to CASSPPLLQETQYF.